The 27 T cell receptor beta chains given below trace back to one sample, sequenced in a study of blood T cell repertoires in COVID-19. Sequenced by immunoSEQ multiplex PCR; TCRdb stores in-frame clones only, minus some. This repertoire shows about 200,000 clones, around 80% found once; its top ten account for approximately 8%. The sample consisted of peripheral blood. These TCRs come from a woman aged 60-75 years with COVID-19, enrolled during active disease.

This chain links TRBV7-3 with TRBJ2-1; TRBD2 might be the D (5 bases). The CDR3 extends over 16 amino acids. V lost 5 bases and J lost 5, with 19 bases in between. CDR1 and CDR2 (germline): SGHTA, FQGTGA. The CDR3 DNA reads as TGTGCCAGCAGCCCCTCCCCGGCGGGCAGGAACAATGAGCAGTTCTTC. Protein sequence: CASSPSPAGRNNEQFF.

The chain employs TRBV19 and TRBJ1-1, with TRBD1 as a possible D gene (5 bases). V was shortened by 8 bases and J by 0 bases, with 13 bases between the two germline ends. There are 14 residues in the CDR3. The germline V gene encodes CDR1 LNHDA and CDR2 SQIVND (reference sequence). The CDR3 is CASGRSRVNTEAFF. The CDR3 nucleotides read TGTGCCAGTGGACGGAGCAGGGTGAACACTGAAGCTTTCTTT.

The chain carries TRBV19 and TRBJ2-5; 8 positions match TRBD1. The germline V gene has CDR1 LNHDA and CDR2 SQIVND (reference sequence). Trimming cost V 1 base and J 5 bases; bases outside gene matches: 9. The CDR3 runs to 16 residues. This CDR3 reads CASSIGTGGSVETQYF. CDR3 coding DNA: TGTGCCAGTAGTATAGGTACAGGGGGATCCGTGGAGACCCAGTACTTC.

This clone came up once. This chain connects TRBV9 to TRBJ2-6, with D uncertain. The CDR3 spans 18 residues. The V gene lost 0 bases and the J gene lost 0 bases, with 13 bases spanning the gap. The germline gives CDR1 SGDLS, CDR2 YYNGEE. The CDR3 loop reads CASSVEAPILSGANVLTF. CDR3 nucleotides: TGTGCCAGCAGCGTAGAAGCTCCTATTCTCTCTGGGGCCAACGTCCTGACTTTC.

The chain links TRBV7-9 to TRBJ1-1, with a possible D match to TRBD1 (5 bases). Trimming pared 6 bases from V and 0 bases from J, leaving 11 bases between. Per germline, CDR1 SEHNR and CDR2 FQNEAQ (reference sequence). CDR3 length: 14 amino acids. The CDR3 here is CASSFGGMNTEAFF. The CDR3 nucleotides are TGTGCCAGCAGTTTCGGGGGAATGAACACTGAAGCTTTCTTT.

Remarks on this clone: The sample carries other DNA sequences with the same CDR3. The chain links TRBV18 to TRBJ1-2, with TRBD1 as a possible D gene (5 bases). Germline CDR1 KGHSH, CDR2 LQKENI. The CDR3 has 18 residues. The V and J ends lost 3 bases and 4 bases respectively, with 24 bases between them. In DNA form, the CDR3 reads TGTGCCAGCTCACCTAATCCGGGGCGGAGGGGTCATAGCTATGGCTACACCTTC. This translates into CASSPNPGRRGHSYGYTF.

V gene TRBV20-1 combines with J gene TRBJ2-3; no clear D gene. V was clipped by 8 bases and J by 3 bases, with 9 bases between them. The V gene's germline CDR1 is DFQATT and CDR2 SNEGSKA (reference sequence). The CDR3 has 11 amino acids. The CDR3 DNA follows: TGCAGTCGCTTAGTGACAGATACGCAGTATTTT. Translating gives CSRLVTDTQYF.

The chain carries TRBV7-2 and TRBJ2-7; 7 nucleotides match TRBD2. The J segment lost 4 bases and the V segment lost 0 bases, leaving 6 bases of the junction unmatched. The V gene's germline CDR1 is SGHTA and CDR2 FQGNSA. The CDR3 extends over 15 amino acids. Written as DNA, the CDR3 is TGTGCCAGCAGCTTAGCGGGCGGGAGCAGGTACGAGCAGTACTTC. This gives the protein CASSLAGGSRYEQYF.

The chain carries TRBV18 and TRBJ1-3; 7 bases are shared with TRBD1. This CDR3 is 16 amino acids long. CDR1 is KGHSH and CDR2 is LQKENI in the germline V gene. V shed 5 bases, J shed 4 bases, and the junction held 11 bases outside the gene matches. The CDR3 spells CASSYRGRSTGNTIYF. The DNA of the CDR3 is TGTGCCAGCTCATACAGGGGCCGGTCTACCGGAAACACCATATATTTT.

This clone was detected a few times. The chain links TRBV3-1 (or the pseudogene TRBV3-2) to TRBJ2-7; 9 positions agree with TRBD2. Germline values: CDR1 LGHDT, CDR2 YNNKEL (reference sequence). The length of the CDR3 is 15 residues. Trimming at V came to 1 base and at J to 7 bases, leaving 8 bases not matched to a gene. CDR3 bases: TGTGCCAGCAGCCAAGTTTTTGCGGGAGGGCGGGAGCAGTACTTC. It yields the protein CASSQVFAGGREQYF.

The CDR3 DNA is TGTGCCAGCAGTTACTCCAGCGAGCAGTACGTC. Its protein product is CASSYSSEQYV. The chain carries TRBV6-5 and TRBJ2-7; no clear D. Germline V gene lookup returns CDR1 MNHEY and CDR2 SVGAGI. The ends were cut back, 0 bases at V and 6 bases at J, with 3 bases in the middle. The CDR3 length is 11 residues.

The sample holds a few counts of this clone. The V gene is TRBV6-5, the J gene TRBJ2-1; 10 bases align to TRBD2. Germline loops: CDR1 MNHEY, CDR2 SVGAGI. This CDR3 comprises 13 residues. V lost 7 bases to trimming and J lost 4 bases; unmatched junction nucleotides: 1. CDR3 amino acids: CASKLAGYNEQFF. The CDR3 region has the DNA TGTGCCAGCAAACTAGCGGGATACAATGAGCAGTTCTTC.

The chain uses TRBV7-2 and TRBJ1-2, with no clear D. Trimming left V 5 bases short and J 4 bases short, with 17 bases between. CDR3 length: 15 amino acids. Germline V gene lookup returns CDR1 SGHTA and CDR2 FQGNSA. CDR3 bases: TGTGCCAGCAGCCCCAGACACTCTCTGGGCTATGGCTACACCTTC. Translating it yields CASSPRHSLGYGYTF.

V usage is TRBV5-4 and J usage is TRBJ2-6; 9 bases fit TRBD1. The J segment lost 2 bases and the V segment lost 4 bases, leaving 13 bases of the junction unmatched. The CDR3 is made up of 19 amino acids. Germline CDR1 reads SGHNT; CDR2 reads YYREEE (reference sequence). The CDR3 DNA follows: TGTGCCAGCAGCCCATTGTGGGCACAGGGGGCGACTGGGGCCAACGTCCTGACTTTC. Protein sequence: CASSPLWAQGATGANVLTF.

The rearrangement links TRBV7-3 to TRBJ2-1, with TRBD1 matching 7 bases. The CDR3 contains 13 residues. Germline lookup yields CDR1 SGHTA and CDR2 FQGTGA. V lost 5 bases to trimming and J lost 4 bases; unmatched junction nucleotides: 2. The CDR3 here is CASSQGQYNEQFF. In DNA form, the CDR3 reads TGTGCCAGCAGCCAGGGACAGTACAATGAGCAGTTCTTC.

The rearrangement links TRBV30 to TRBJ2-5; 10 bases are a match to TRBD2. Looked up from germline, CDR1 is GTSNPN and CDR2 is SVGIG (reference sequence). The CDR3 runs to 13 residues. After removal of 4 bases from V and 2 bases from J, the junction contained 1 base not matched to a gene. The CDR3 DNA sequence: TGTGCCTGGACACTAGCGGGACAAGAGACCCAGTACTTC. Protein sequence: CAWTLAGQETQYF.

This chain joins TRBV5-1 and TRBJ2-1; tentatively, D is TRBD2 (6 bases). The CDR3 totals 15 residues. CDR1 SGHRS and CDR2 YFSETQ come from the germline V gene. Trimming removed 4 bases at V and 1 base at J, with 12 bases between. The CDR3 sequence is CASSPREESYNEQFF. The CDR3 nucleotides are TGCGCCAGCAGCCCCAGGGAGGAGTCCTACAATGAGCAGTTCTTC.

The rearrangement links TRBV30 to TRBJ1-5, with a weak D call TRBD1 (6 bases). The V end lost 3 bases, the J end lost 0 bases, and 12 bases lay between the germline ends. The CDR3 spans 15 residues. Looked up from germline, CDR1 is GTSNPN and CDR2 is SVGIG (reference sequence). This chain's CDR3 is CAWRRGQNSNQPQHF. Written as DNA, the CDR3 is TGTGCCTGGAGGAGGGGACAAAATAGCAATCAGCCCCAGCATTTT.

V and J are TRBV6-1 and TRBJ1-5; 8 nucleotides match TRBD1. CDR1 and CDR2 (germline): MNHNS, SASEGT. This CDR3 contains 15 residues. V shed 2 bases, J shed 7 bases, and the junction held 7 bases outside the gene matches. This CDR3 is CASSERQGRGQPQHF. The CDR3 nucleotides read TGTGCCAGCAGTGAAAGACAGGGGCGGGGGCAGCCCCAGCATTTT.

This chain uses TRBV7-9 with TRBJ2-5; 7 bases are shared with TRBD2. Germline assignment: CDR1 SEHNR and CDR2 FQNEAQ (reference sequence). CDR3 length equals 15 residues. The V and J ends lost 1 base and 2 bases, in that order; junction bases with no gene match: 4. CDR3 bases: TGTGCCAGCAGCTTAGTGGCTAGCGGACAAGAGACCCAGTACTTC. It encodes CASSLVASGQETQYF.

V is TRBV6-4 and J is TRBJ2-3; TRBD2 matches 9 bases. The CDR3 sequence is 15 residues long. Looked up from germline, CDR1 is MRHNA and CDR2 is SNTAGT. J was trimmed by 5 bases and V by 4 bases; bases with no gene match: 7. CDR3: CASSAERGEGDTQYF. CDR3 in DNA: TGTGCCAGCAGTGCTGAGCGGGGGGAAGGAGATACGCAGTATTTT.

CDR3 sequence: CASSPADRAYEQYF. DNA for the CDR3: TGTGCCAGCAGCCCGGCGGACAGGGCCTACGAGCAGTACTTC. The chain uses TRBV9 and TRBJ2-7, with TRBD1 identical over 8 bases. Losses at the gene ends were 4 bases for V and 2 bases for J; bases not matched to a gene: 5. The germline V gene has CDR1 SGDLS and CDR2 YYNGEE. The CDR3 has 14 amino acids. Looking up the rest from reference TRBV9 and TRBJ2-7 gives the full variable domain: DSGVTQTPKHLITATGQRVTLRCSPRSGDLSVYWYQQSLDQGLQFLIQYYNGEERAKGNILERFSAQQFPDLHSELNLSSLELGDSALYFCASSPADRAYEQYFGPGTRLTVT.

This clone has more than one count but fewer than ten. The rearrangement uses TRBV16 and TRBJ2-1; maybe TRBD1 (6 bases). The V gene lost 0 bases and the J gene lost 6 bases, with 18 bases spanning the gap. The CDR3 is 17 residues long. Germline CDR1 KGHSY, CDR2 FQNENV. CDR3 DNA sequence: TGTGCCAGCAGCCAATCGTTTGGGGGCAATGTGGGCAATGAGCAGTTCTTC. Translation: CASSQSFGGNVGNEQFF.

The V gene is TRBV5-8, the J gene TRBJ2-1; D is possibly TRBD1 (5 bases). The CDR3 contains 14 residues. V shed 2 bases and J shed 2 bases, with 8 bases lying between them. Germline V gene lookup returns CDR1 SGHTS and CDR2 YDEGEE. The CDR3 sequence: CASSFTGPYNEQFF. In DNA, the CDR3 is TGTGCCAGCAGCTTTACAGGCCCCTACAATGAGCAGTTCTTC.

This chain uses TRBV18 with TRBJ2-3; D is undetermined. Trimming took 4 bases from V and 0 from J, leaving 8 bases between them. Germline CDR1 KGHSH, CDR2 LQKENI. This CDR3 is 14 amino acids long. CDR3 bases: TGTGCCAGCTCACGGGCAGTTAGCACAGATACGCAGTATTTT. This codes for CASSRAVSTDTQYF.

This clone has only a few counts. The chain couples TRBV11-2 to TRBJ1-1; D gene uncertain. The CDR3 extends over 13 amino acids. V was pared by 6 bases and J by 1 base, with 9 bases between. CDR1 is SGHAT and CDR2 is FQNNGV in the germline V gene. Here the CDR3 DNA reads TGTGCCAGCAGTATACAGACGAACACTGAAGCTTTCTTT. This codes for CASSIQTNTEAFF. The whole variable domain, filled in from reference TRBV11-2 and TRBJ1-1, reads EAGVAQSPRYKIIEKRQSVAFWCNPISGHATLYWYQQILGQGPKLLIQFQNNGVVDDSQLPKDRFSAERLKGVDSTLKIQPAKLEDSAVYLCASSIQTNTEAFFGQGTRLTVV.

The chain uses TRBV6-5 and TRBJ2-7, with TRBD2 identical over 7 bases. The V gene end was trimmed by 8 bases and the J gene end by 6 bases; junction bases not matched to a gene: 16. CDR3 size: 15 residues. Germline-derived CDR1 and CDR2 are MNHEY and SVGAGI. The CDR3 coding sequence is TGTGCCAGCCGCTCGGGGGGAGGGGCCGGTGTCGAGCAGTACGTC. Protein sequence: CASRSGGGAGVEQYV.